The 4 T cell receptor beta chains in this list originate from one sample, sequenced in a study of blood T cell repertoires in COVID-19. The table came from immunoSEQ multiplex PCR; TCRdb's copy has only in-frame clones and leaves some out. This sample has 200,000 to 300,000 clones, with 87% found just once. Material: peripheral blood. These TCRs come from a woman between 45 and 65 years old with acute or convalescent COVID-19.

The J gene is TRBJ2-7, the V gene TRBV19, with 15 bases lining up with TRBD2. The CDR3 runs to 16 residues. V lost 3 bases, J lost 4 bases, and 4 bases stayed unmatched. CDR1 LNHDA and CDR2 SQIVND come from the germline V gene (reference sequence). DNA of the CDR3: TGTGCCAGTAGTATCGGACTAGCGGGAGGGGGTTACGAGCAGTACTTC. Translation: CASSIGLAGGGYEQYF. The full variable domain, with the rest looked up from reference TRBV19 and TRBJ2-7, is DGGITQSPKYLFRKEGQNVTLSCEQNLNHDAMYWYRQDPGQGLRLIYYSQIVNDFQKGDIAEGYSVSREKKESFPLTVTSAQKNPTAFYLCASSIGLAGGGYEQYFGPGTRLTVT.

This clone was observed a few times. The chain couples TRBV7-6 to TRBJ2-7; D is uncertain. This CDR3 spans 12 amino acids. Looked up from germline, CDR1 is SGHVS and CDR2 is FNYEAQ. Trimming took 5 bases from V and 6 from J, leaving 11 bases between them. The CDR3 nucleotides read TGTGCCAGCAGCGCGCTCGGCGGCGAGCAGTACTTC. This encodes CASSALGGEQYF.

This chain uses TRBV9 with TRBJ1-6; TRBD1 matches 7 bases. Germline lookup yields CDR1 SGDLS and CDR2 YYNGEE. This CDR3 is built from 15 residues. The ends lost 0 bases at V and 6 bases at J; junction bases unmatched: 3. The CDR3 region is CASSVGTGANSPLHF. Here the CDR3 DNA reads TGTGCCAGCAGCGTAGGTACAGGGGCTAATTCACCCCTCCACTTT.

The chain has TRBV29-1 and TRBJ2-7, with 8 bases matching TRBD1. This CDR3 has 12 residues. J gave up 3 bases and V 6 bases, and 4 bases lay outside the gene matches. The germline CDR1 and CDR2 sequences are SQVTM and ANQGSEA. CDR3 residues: CSVRGQFYEQYF. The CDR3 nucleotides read TGCAGCGTCAGGGGGCAGTTCTACGAGCAGTACTTC.